A single sample gave rise to the 29 T cell receptor beta chains below, sequenced in a study of breast tumors, draining lymph nodes, adjacent tissues. MiXCR, applied by TCRdb to the multiplex PCR reads, yields one record per CDR3 protein. The table records about 24,000 distinct CDR3 sequences, approximately 70% of them present only once. The sequenced sample was tumor-adjacent breast tissue. These receptors originate from a female donor with breast cancer. Some clones in this sample may be carry-over from other donors' samples.

On this clonotype itself: The junction departs from germline at one end; a sequencing error may be responsible. V and J are TRBV20-1 and TRBJ1-2; TRBD1 agrees at 10 bases. The germline CDR1 and CDR2 sequences are DFQATT and SNEGSKA (reference sequence). CDR3 length: 13 residues. The CDR3 coding sequence is TGCAGAGCTAGATTCGGGACAGGGGATGGCTACACCTTC. This translates into CRARFGTGDGYTF.

V is TRBV25-1 and J is TRBJ2-3; a possible D gene is TRBD1 (5 bases). The CDR3 extends over 14 amino acids. Trimming took 10 bases from V and 2 from J, leaving 16 bases between them. CDR1 and CDR2 from the germline V gene are MGHDK and SYGVNS. The CDR3 reads CATTLGHNTDTQYF. The CDR3 DNA is TGTGCCACCACTTTAGGACACAACACAGATACGCAGTATTTT.

By sample share, this clonotype is medium-sized (0.01 to 0.1%). The genes are TRBV7-3 and TRBJ1-5; D is ambiguous. CDR3 size: 13 residues. Per the germline V gene, CDR1 is SGHTA and CDR2 is FQGTGA. V lost 4 bases and J lost 16, with 20 bases in between. The CDR3 protein is CASSSPGSWFYHF. In nucleotides, the CDR3 is TGTGCCAGCAGCTCCCCTGGGAGCTGGTTCTACCATTTT.

The rearrangement joins TRBV10-3 to TRBJ2-1, with D uncertain. The CDR3 sequence is 16 residues long. V lost 0 bases and J 2 bases, leaving 11 bases between the germline ends. From germline, CDR1 is ENHRY and CDR2 SYGVKD. The CDR3 coding sequence is TGTGCCATCAGTGAGTCTGGGCAGAATCCCTACAATGAGCAGTTCTTC. Translating it yields CAISESGQNPYNEQFF.

By share, this clonotype counts as medium-sized. The rearrangement links TRBV2 to TRBJ2-7; D remains unclear. The CDR3 sequence is 13 residues long. From germline, CDR1 is SNHLY and CDR2 FYNNEI. V was pared by 3 bases and J by 2 bases, with 8 bases between. The CDR3 DNA follows: TGTGCCAGCAGTGACCTGGGCCCCTACGAGCAGTACTTC. Translated: CASSDLGPYEQYF.

The chain uses TRBV20-1 and TRBJ2-1; 8 nucleotides align to TRBD1. The CDR3 extends over 14 amino acids. J was trimmed by 5 bases and V by 2 bases; bases with no gene match: 5. Germline assignment: CDR1 DFQATT and CDR2 SNEGSKA (reference sequence). In DNA form, the CDR3 reads TGCAGTGCTAGATTCCCCAGGGGGCACAATGAGCAGTTCTTC. As protein: CSARFPRGHNEQFF.

This clonotype was observed a single time. This chain links TRBV4-1 with TRBJ2-1, with 7 positions matching TRBD2. Germline loops: CDR1 MGHRA, CDR2 YSYEKL. The V and J ends lost 5 bases and 0 bases, in that order; junction bases with no gene match: 4. The CDR3 is 15 residues long. As DNA, the CDR3 is TGCGCCAGCAGCTTCGGCGGGAGCTCCTACAATGAGCAGTTCTTC. Translated: CASSFGGSSYNEQFF.

This clonotype was observed many times. J is TRBJ1-5 and V is TRBV19; 8 nucleotides agree with TRBD1. The junction had 10 bases not matched to a gene; V was cut back by 2 bases and J by 4 bases. Germline V gene lookup returns CDR1 LNHDA and CDR2 SQIVND (reference sequence). The CDR3 runs to 17 residues. The DNA of the CDR3 is TGTGCCAGTAGTATACGACCCGGACAGGGTCTTAATCAGCCCCAGCATTTT. The encoded protein is CASSIRPGQGLNQPQHF.

The V gene is TRBV10-3, the J gene TRBJ2-3, with D perhaps TRBD2 (5 bases). CDR1 is ENHRY, CDR2 SYGVKD, per germline. CDR3 size: 13 residues. Trimming took off 6 bases at V and 2 bases at J, with 9 bases between the two ends. In DNA, the CDR3 is TGTGCCATCAGCCGGGATTACACAGATACGCAGTATTTT. This gives the protein CAISRDYTDTQYF.

V usage is TRBV2 and J usage is TRBJ2-1, with 9 bases fitting TRBD2. The CDR3 extends over 15 amino acids. Germline CDR1 is SNHLY and CDR2 is FYNNEI. Losses at the gene ends were 6 bases for V and 3 bases for J; bases not matched to a gene: 6. CDR3 sequence: CASRLLAGSYNEQFF. The CDR3, as DNA: TGTGCCAGCAGACTTCTAGCGGGGAGCTACAATGAGCAGTTCTTC. The whole variable domain, remainder taken from reference TRBV2 and TRBJ2-1, is EPEVTQTPSHQVTQMGQEVILRCVPISNHLYFYWYRQILGQKVEFLVSFYNNEISEKSEIFDDQFSVERPDGSNFTLKIRSTKLEDSAMYFCASRLLAGSYNEQFFGPGTRLTVL.

The chain uses TRBV10-3 and TRBJ2-3, with 7 bases aligning to TRBD2. The length of the CDR3 is 13 residues. Germline V lookup: CDR1 ENHRY, CDR2 SYGVKD. After removal of 4 bases from V and 5 bases from J, the junction contained 3 bases not matched to a gene. The CDR3 spells CAISVAGGDTQYF. Written as DNA, the CDR3 is TGTGCCATCAGTGTAGCGGGTGGAGATACGCAGTATTTT.

V usage is TRBV19 and J usage is TRBJ2-1, with unresolved D. Trimming removed 1 base at V and 10 bases at J, with 5 bases between. The length of the CDR3 is 11 residues. Germline CDR1 is LNHDA and CDR2 is SQIVND (reference sequence). The CDR3 nucleotides are TGTGCCAGTAGTATAGCACAAGAGCAGTTCTTC. Translated: CASSIAQEQFF.

The chain combines TRBV15 with TRBJ2-5, with a tentative D call TRBD2 (6 bases). The CDR3 runs 14 residues. Per the germline V gene, CDR1 is LNHNV and CDR2 is YYDKDF (reference sequence). Trimming shortened V by 5 bases and J by 5 bases, and 15 bases separated the two germline ends. The CDR3 loop is CATSDGLPGETQYF. The CDR3, as DNA: TGTGCCACCAGCGACGGACTACCCGGGGAGACCCAGTACTTC.

The rearrangement links TRBV5-5 to TRBJ1-2; unclear D gene. The CDR3 is 12 residues long. Trimming removed 1 base at V and 5 bases at J, with 6 bases between. Per the germline V gene, CDR1 is SGHKS and CDR2 is YYEKEE (reference sequence). CDR3 amino acids: CASSLTTYGYTF. The CDR3 DNA reads as TGTGCCAGCAGCTTGACCACTTATGGCTACACCTTC.

This sequence joins TRBV9 and TRBJ2-2, with unresolved D. The CDR3 covers 15 residues. Trimming cost V 7 bases and J 1 base, with 14 bases left between them. Germline V lookup: CDR1 SGDLS, CDR2 YYNGEE. CDR3 bases: TGTGCCAGCTCCCCCCTAGTAATGAACACCGGGGAGCTGTTTTTT. Translation: CASSPLVMNTGELFF. The full variable domain, rest sourced from reference TRBV9 and TRBJ2-2, is DSGVTQTPKHLITATGQRVTLRCSPRSGDLSVYWYQQSLDQGLQFLIQYYNGEERAKGNILERFSAQQFPDLHSELNLSSLELGDSALYFCASSPLVMNTGELFFGEGSRLTVL.

The J gene is TRBJ2-7, the V gene TRBV12-3 or TRBV12-4; TRBD1 aligns across 8 bases. Trimming cost V 3 bases and J 4 bases; bases outside gene matches: 8. The CDR3 runs to 15 residues. The CDR3 nucleotides read TGTGCCAGCAGTTTTGGGCCAGGGGGCGGATACGAGCAGTACTTC. Translating gives CASSFGPGGGYEQYF.

The sample holds a few counts of this clonotype. This chain uses TRBV12-5 with TRBJ2-1; maybe TRBD1 (6 bases). The CDR3 consists of 14 residues. V lost 0 bases to trimming and J lost 8 bases, with 11 bases between them. Germline values: CDR1 LGHNT, CDR2 FRNRAP. The CDR3: CASGLVQGRDEQFF. For the CDR3, the DNA is TGTGCTAGTGGTTTGGTACAGGGTCGGGATGAGCAGTTCTTC.

This clonotype was recorded once. The genes are TRBV11-2 and TRBJ2-7; 10 nucleotides align to TRBD2. CDR3 length: 15 amino acids. Germline V gene data show CDR1 as SGHAT and CDR2 as FQNNGV. Trimming cost V 1 base and J 3 bases; bases outside gene matches: 3. Written as DNA, the CDR3 is TGTGCCAGCAGCTTAGGGACTAGCGGCCTCTACGAGCAGTACTTC. It yields the protein CASSLGTSGLYEQYF.

About this clonotype itself: The CDR3 end shows no conserved phenylalanine or tryptophan, and so a read error is likely. The V gene is TRBV6-4, the J gene TRBJ2-3, with D uncertain. The CDR3 has 13 residues. Germline V gene sequence: CDR1 MRHNA, CDR2 SNTAGT. Trimming removed 10 bases from V and 0 bases from J, with 11 bases in between. The CDR3 coding sequence is TGTGCCACCCTCCTAGGGAGCACAGATACGCAGTATCTT. Amino acids: CATLLGSTDTQYL.

V is TRBV20-1 and J is TRBJ2-5; 8 nucleotides align to TRBD1. The CDR3 contains 13 residues. The ends lost 5 bases at V and 4 bases at J; junction bases unmatched: 6. Per the germline V gene, CDR1 is DFQATT and CDR2 is SNEGSKA (reference sequence). The DNA for the CDR3 is TGCAGTGCTGGAGGACAGGGTGGAGAGACCCAGTACTTC. This encodes CSAGGQGGETQYF.

The chain uses TRBV24-1 and TRBJ2-1, with 14 bases aligning to TRBD2. The CDR3 contains 16 residues. Germline V gene sequence: CDR1 KGHDR, CDR2 SFDVKD. The V and J ends lost 3 bases and 7 bases, in that order; junction bases with no gene match: 4. The CDR3 DNA reads TGTGCCACCAGTGATGGACTAGCGGGAGGATGGAATGAGCAGTTCTTC. Amino acid sequence: CATSDGLAGGWNEQFF.

The genes are TRBV6-5 and TRBJ2-6; possibly TRBD2 for D (5 bases). V lost 5 bases, J lost 2 bases, and 13 bases lay in between. The germline CDR1 and CDR2 sequences are MNHEY and SVGAGI. CDR3 length: 16 residues. The CDR3 sequence is CASSPFEGAGANVLTF. The CDR3 bases are TGTGCCAGCAGTCCATTCGAGGGTGCTGGGGCCAACGTCCTGACTTTC.

CDR3: CASSARIYNEQFF. CDR3 in DNA: TGTGCCAGCAGTGCCAGGATCTACAATGAGCAGTTCTTC. The chain combines TRBV2 with TRBJ2-1, with D hard to call. This CDR3 contains 13 residues. The germline V gene encodes CDR1 SNHLY and CDR2 FYNNEI. The V and J ends lost 4 bases and 3 bases respectively, with 7 bases between them.

CDR3 loop: CSASPGTATYEQYF. DNA of the CDR3: TGCAGTGCTAGCCCCGGGACAGCCACCTACGAGCAGTACTTC. The V and J genes are TRBV20-1 and TRBJ2-7, with 7 positions matching TRBD1. Trimming cost V 3 bases and J 2 bases; bases outside gene matches: 7. Germline V lookup: CDR1 DFQATT, CDR2 SNEGSKA (reference sequence). The CDR3 runs to 14 residues.

Only a few counts were recorded for this clonotype. The CDR3 here is CAISRQNSGQETQYF. The CDR3 DNA reads as TGTGCCATCAGTCGACAAAATAGCGGTCAAGAGACCCAGTACTTC. This sequence joins TRBV10-3 and TRBJ2-5, with D tentatively TRBD2 (6 bases). V was trimmed by 5 bases and J by 2 bases, leaving 15 bases between them. This CDR3 region has 15 residues. CDR1 and CDR2 from the germline V gene are ENHRY and SYGVKD.

V is TRBV20-1 and J is TRBJ2-7; D uncertain. V lost 5 bases to trimming and J lost 0 bases, with 11 bases between them. Looked up from germline, CDR1 is DFQATT and CDR2 is SNEGSKA (reference sequence). This CDR3 region has 13 residues. The CDR3 region has the DNA TGCAGTGCTTCGCGTCTGAGCTCCTACGAGCAGTACTTC. Encoded protein: CSASRLSSYEQYF.

This clonotype occurred many times. The chain uses TRBV28 and TRBJ2-7; D unclear. Trimming took 6 bases from V and 5 from J, leaving 11 bases between them. This CDR3 comprises 12 residues. Germline CDR1 MDHEN, CDR2 SYDVKM. CDR3 coding DNA: TGTGCCAGCAGGTCGCCTCCGGACGAGCAGTACTTC. This sequence encodes CASRSPPDEQYF.

This clonotype was counted at least ten times. V usage is TRBV6-5 and J usage is TRBJ2-3; D is unresolved. V was shortened by 0 bases and J by 6 bases, with 7 bases between the two germline ends. The germline V gene encodes CDR1 MNHEY and CDR2 SVGAGI. The CDR3 consists of 13 residues. The CDR3 sequence is CASSYSKWDTQYF. The CDR3 region has the DNA TGTGCCAGCAGTTACTCGAAGTGGGATACGCAGTATTTT.

The V call is TRBV5-5, the J call TRBJ1-6, with D possibly TRBD1 on 6 matching bases. Trimming pared 5 bases from V and 6 bases from J, leaving 12 bases between. In germline, CDR1 is SGHKS, CDR2 YYEKEE (reference sequence). The CDR3 runs to 14 residues. The CDR3: CASRQQGGNSPLHF. In nucleotides, the CDR3 is TGTGCCAGCAGACAACAGGGAGGTAATTCACCCCTCCACTTT.